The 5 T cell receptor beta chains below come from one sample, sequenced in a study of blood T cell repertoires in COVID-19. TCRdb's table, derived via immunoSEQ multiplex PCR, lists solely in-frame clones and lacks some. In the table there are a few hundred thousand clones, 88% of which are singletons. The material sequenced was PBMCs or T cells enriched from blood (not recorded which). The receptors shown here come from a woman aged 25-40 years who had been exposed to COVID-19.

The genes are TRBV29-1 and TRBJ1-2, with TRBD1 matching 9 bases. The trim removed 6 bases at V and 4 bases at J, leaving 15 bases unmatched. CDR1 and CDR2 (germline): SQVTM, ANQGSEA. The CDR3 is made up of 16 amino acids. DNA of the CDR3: TGCAGCGTATGGGGACCTAAGGACAGGGGAGGCTATGGCTACACCTTC. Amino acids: CSVWGPKDRGGYGYTF. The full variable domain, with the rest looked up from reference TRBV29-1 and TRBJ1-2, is SAVISQKPSRDICQRGTSLTIQCQVDSQVTMMFWYRQQPGQSLTLIATANQGSEATYESGFVIDKFPISRPNLTFSTLTVSNMSPEDSSIYLCSVWGPKDRGGYGYTFGSGTRLTVV.

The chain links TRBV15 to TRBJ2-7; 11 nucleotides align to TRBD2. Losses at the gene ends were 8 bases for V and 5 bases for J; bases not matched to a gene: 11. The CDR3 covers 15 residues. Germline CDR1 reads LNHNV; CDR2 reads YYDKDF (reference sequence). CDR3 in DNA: TGTGCCACCTCACAAGGGACTAGCGGCCTCCACGAGCAGTACTTC. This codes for CATSQGTSGLHEQYF.

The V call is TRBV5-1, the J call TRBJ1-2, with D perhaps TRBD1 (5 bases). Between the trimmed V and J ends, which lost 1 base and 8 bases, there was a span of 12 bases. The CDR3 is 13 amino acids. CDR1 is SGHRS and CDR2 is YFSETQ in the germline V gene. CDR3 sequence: CASSLNGGGGYTF. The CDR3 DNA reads TGCGCCAGCAGCTTGAACGGGGGAGGGGGCTACACCTTC. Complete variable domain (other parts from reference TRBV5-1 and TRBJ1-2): KAGVTQTPRYLIKTRGQQVTLSCSPISGHRSVSWYQQTPGQGLQFLFEYFSETQRNKGNFPGRFSGRQFSNSRSEMNVSTLELGDSALYLCASSLNGGGGYTFGSGTRLTVV.

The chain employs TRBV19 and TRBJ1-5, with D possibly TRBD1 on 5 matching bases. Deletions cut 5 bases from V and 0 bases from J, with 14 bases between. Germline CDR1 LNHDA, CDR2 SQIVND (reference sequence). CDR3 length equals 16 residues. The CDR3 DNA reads TGTGCCAGTAGTTCCGACAGCCTTTATAGCAATCAGCCCCAGCATTTT. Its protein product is CASSSDSLYSNQPQHF.

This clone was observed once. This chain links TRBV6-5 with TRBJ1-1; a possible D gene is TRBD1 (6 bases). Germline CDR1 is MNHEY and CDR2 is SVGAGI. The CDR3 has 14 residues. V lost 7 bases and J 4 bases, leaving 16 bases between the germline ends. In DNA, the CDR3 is TGTGCCAGCATCCGGGGAGGGGGAGCCACTGAAGCTTTCTTT. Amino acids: CASIRGGGATEAFF.